The 2 T cell receptor beta chains in this list originate from one sample, sequenced in a study of cytomegalovirus exposure and HLA in healthy donors. The PCR was carried out with 60 Vbeta primers and 13 Jbeta primers. Assay used: immunoSEQ multiplex PCR; TCRdb lists only in-frame clones, some missing. The table has over 150,000 clones, 65% to 75% seen once. What was sequenced was PBMCs. The receptors come from a man aged 25-40 years in good health and CMV-seropositive.

The V call is TRBV9, the J call TRBJ2-1; 9 bases are shared with TRBD2. This CDR3 has 17 residues. V was clipped by 0 bases and J by 7 bases; unmatched bases: 11. The germline gives CDR1 SGDLS, CDR2 YYNGEE. For the CDR3, the DNA is TGTGCCAGCAGCGTAGGTAGCGGGAGCGCCCTTTGGAATGAGCAGTTCTTC. Amino acids: CASSVGSGSALWNEQFF.

The rearrangement uses TRBV7-2 and TRBJ1-3, with D uncertain. Trimming left V 1 base short and J 2 bases short, with 9 bases between. Germline loops: CDR1 SGHTA, CDR2 FQGNSA. There are 15 residues in the CDR3. The CDR3 DNA follows: TGTGCCAGCAGCTTAGATTGGAGACCTGGAAACACCATATATTTT. Protein product: CASSLDWRPGNTIYF.